This is a list of T cell receptor beta chains from one sample in a study of cytomegalovirus exposure and HLA in healthy donors. Clones were read by immunoSEQ multiplex PCR, and TCRdb kept only the in-frame ones, dropping some. This sample has about 150,000 clones, with 85% to 90% found just once. Sequenced sample: PBMCs. These receptors came from a woman between 18 and 30 years old in good health and CMV-seropositive. CDR3s include the opening cysteine and the closing phenylalanine or tryptophan. Each record gives: J gene, clone size, D gene, V gene, CDR3 protein, CDR3 DNA. The D gene is left open where the match is weak. Clone size appears in some rows only: once, few, many, or a class for an expanded clone.

>TRBJ2-1|-|TRBD2|TRBV5-1
CASSELAGGNEQFF
TGCGCCAGCAGTGAACTAGCGGGAGGAAATGAGCAGTTCTTC
>TRBJ2-7|-|TRBD1|TRBV19
CASCESGTGWEEQYF
TGTGCCAGCTGCGAATCAGGGACAGGATGGGAGGAGCAGTACTTC
>TRBJ1-1|-|-|TRBV7-2
CASSLVGSVNTEAFF
TGTGCCAGCAGCTTAGTCGGCAGCGTGAACACTGAAGCTTTCTTT
>TRBJ2-3|-|TRBD2|TRBV5-1
CASSLSFSSGSADTQYF
TGCGCCAGCAGCTTGTCTTTTTCTAGCGGGAGCGCAGATACGCAGTATTTT
>TRBJ1-4|-|TRBD1|TRBV19
CASSSGQGLEKLFF
TGTGCCAGTAGTTCCGGACAGGGTCTTGAAAAACTGTTTTTT
>TRBJ2-3|-|-|TRBV11-1
CASSYTPDNTDTQYF
TGTGCCAGCAGTTACACCCCGGACAACACAGATACGCAGTATTTT
>TRBJ2-7|-|-|TRBV30
CAWSVPGPYEQYF
TGTGCCTGGAGTGTCCCAGGCCCCTACGAGCAGTACTTC
>TRBJ2-6|-|-|TRBV5-1
CASREQGSGANVLTF
TGCGCCAGCAGGGAACAGGGCTCTGGGGCCAACGTCCTGACTTTC
>TRBJ1-2|-|TRBD1|TRBV5-6
CASNSGQNYGYTF
TGTGCCAGCAACTCGGGACAGAACTATGGCTACACCTTC
>TRBJ2-7|-|TRBD1|TRBV15
CATSRDLGTGRYEQYF
TGTGCCACCAGCAGAGATTTGGGGACAGGGAGATACGAGCAGTACTTC
>TRBJ2-3|-|TRBD2|TRBV28
CASSSQGGSTDTQYF
TGTGCCAGCAGCTCGCAGGGAGGGAGCACAGATACGCAGTATTTT
>TRBJ2-3|-|-|TRBV5-6
CASSVGWTKDTQYF
TGTGCCAGCAGCGTCGGATGGACAAAAGATACGCAGTATTTT
>TRBJ1-5|-|-|TRBV28
CASSPRGLLEPQHF
TGTGCCAGCAGTCCGCGGGGGCTCTTGGAGCCCCAGCATTTT
>TRBJ2-6|-|TRBD1|TRBV7-9
CASTPGQGGTGANVLTF
TGTGCCAGCACCCCTGGACAGGGAGGAACTGGGGCCAACGTCCTGACTTTC
>TRBJ2-5|-|TRBD2|TRBV4-2
CASSPVGTSGRRQYF
TGTGCCAGCAGCCCAGTCGGCACTAGCGGGAGACGGCAGTACTTC
>TRBJ2-6|once|TRBD2|TRBV4-1
CASSQEASGSLSGANVLTF
TGCGCCAGCAGCCAAGAGGCTAGCGGGAGCCTCTCTGGGGCCAACGTCCTGACTTTC
>TRBJ1-2|-|-|TRBV30
CAWTPQGPYLGATNYGYTF
TGTGCCTGGACTCCGCAGGGCCCCTACCTGGGGGCAACTAACTATGGCTACACCTTC
>TRBJ2-1|once|TRBD2|TRBV9
CASSVVGGSSYNEQFF
TGTGCCAGCAGCGTAGTTGGCGGGAGTTCCTACAATGAGCAGTTCTTC
>TRBJ1-5|-|TRBD1|TRBV19
CASSIVKGGDQPQHF
TGTGCCAGTAGTATAGTTAAAGGGGGCGATCAGCCCCAGCATTTT
>TRBJ2-7|-|TRBD2|TRBV11-2
CASSRMSGGSYEQYF
TGTGCCAGCAGCCGGATGAGCGGGGGAAGTTACGAGCAGTACTTC
>TRBJ1-1|-|-|TRBV7-2
CASRHHTEAFF
TGTGCCAGCAGACATCACACTGAAGCTTTCTTT
>TRBJ2-5|-|TRBD1|TRBV2
CASSARTGETQYF
TGTGCCAGCAGTGCTCGGACAGGGGAGACCCAGTACTTC
>TRBJ1-4|-|-|TRBV28
CASRAATNEKLFF
TGTGCCAGTCGAGCTGCAACTAATGAAAAACTGTTTTTT
>TRBJ2-7|-|-|TRBV15
CATSRDPAGFSYEQYF
TGTGCCACCAGCAGAGATCCGGCAGGCTTCTCCTACGAGCAGTACTTC
>TRBJ2-7|-|TRBD2|TRBV28
CASSFVAGNEQYF
TGTGCCAGCAGTTTTGTAGCGGGCAACGAGCAGTACTTC
>TRBJ2-2|once|TRBD1|TRBV28
CASRDRGTGELFF
TGTGCCAGCCGGGACAGGGGAACCGGGGAGCTGTTTTTT
>TRBJ2-7|-|TRBD2|TRBV27
CASSFAALAGNEQYF
TGTGCCAGCAGTTTCGCAGCACTAGCGGGCAACGAGCAGTACTTC